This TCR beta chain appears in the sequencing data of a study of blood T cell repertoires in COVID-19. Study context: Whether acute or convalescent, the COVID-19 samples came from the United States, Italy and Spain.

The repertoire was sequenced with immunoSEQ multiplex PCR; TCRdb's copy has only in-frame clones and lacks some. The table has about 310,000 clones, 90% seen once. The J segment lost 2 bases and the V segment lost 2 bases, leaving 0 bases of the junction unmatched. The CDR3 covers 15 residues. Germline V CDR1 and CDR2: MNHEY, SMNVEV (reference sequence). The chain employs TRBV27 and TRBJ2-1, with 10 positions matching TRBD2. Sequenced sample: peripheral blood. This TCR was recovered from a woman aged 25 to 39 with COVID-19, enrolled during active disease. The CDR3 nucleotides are TGTGCCAGCAGTTTAGGACTAGCGGCCTACAATGAGCAGTTCTTC. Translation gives CASSLGLAAYNEQFF.